The 15 T cell receptor beta chains below were found in one sample sequenced in a study of T-cell memory formation after mild COVID-19. Via MiXCR, TCRdb re-called the 5' RACE reads, giving one row per CDR3 protein. The data contain over 70,000 distinct CDR3 sequences, about 13% of them singletons. Sequenced material: PBMCs or a T cell subset sorted from them (not recorded which). These receptor sequences come from an adult woman who had mild COVID-19 (a few samples of this study predate the infection). Cell type and time point are not known.

This clonotype was seen more than once but under ten times. This chain joins TRBV12-3 or TRBV12-4 and TRBJ1-3; possibly TRBD1 for D (6 bases). V lost 2 bases and J lost 4, with 12 bases in between. There are 15 residues in the CDR3. The CDR3 DNA follows: TGTGCCAGCAGTTTACTCGGGGGCTCGGGAAACACCATATATTTT. Protein product: CASSLLGGSGNTIYF.

The chain carries TRBV11-2 and TRBJ2-7; D unresolved. CDR1 is SGHAT, CDR2 FQNNGV, per germline. This CDR3 has 11 amino acids. V lost 5 bases and J lost 3, with 5 bases in between. The CDR3, as DNA: TGTGCCAGCAGCGCTATCTACGAGCAGTACTTC. Translation: CASSAIYEQYF.

V is TRBV11-3 and J is TRBJ2-2; D unresolved. Germline lookup yields CDR1 SGHNT and CDR2 YENEEA. The CDR3 length is 15 residues. V was pared by 7 bases and J by 10 bases, with 22 bases between. The CDR3 is CASTIESSSIEELFF. CDR3 nucleotide sequence: TGTGCCAGCACCATCGAGTCATCCTCAATCGAGGAGCTGTTTTTT.

The chain uses TRBV6-5 and TRBJ1-2; 7 nucleotides line up with TRBD1. The CDR3 runs 12 residues. With 6 bases clipped from V and 5 bases from J, the junction kept 3 bases outside the gene matches. The V gene's germline CDR1 is MNHEY and CDR2 SVGAGI. The CDR3 loop is CASSQTGYGYTF. The CDR3, as DNA: TGTGCCAGCAGCCAGACAGGGTATGGCTACACCTTC.

This chain joins TRBV7-6 and TRBJ2-2; no clear D. Trimming left V 5 bases short and J 0 bases short, with 7 bases between. There are 14 residues in the CDR3. The V gene's germline CDR1 is SGHVS and CDR2 FNYEAQ. Written as DNA, the CDR3 is TGTGCCAGCAGCCCAGGACCGAACACCGGGGAGCTGTTTTTT. This translates into CASSPGPNTGELFF.

This chain uses TRBV3-1 with TRBJ1-4; a possible D gene is TRBD1 (5 bases). Between the trimmed V and J ends, which lost 4 bases and 0 bases, there was a span of 12 bases. Germline CDR1 is LGHDT and CDR2 is YNNKEL (reference sequence). This CDR3 contains 16 residues. The CDR3 loop reads CASSPGGVATNEKLFF. The DNA of the CDR3 is TGTGCCAGCAGCCCCGGAGGGGTTGCAACTAATGAAAAACTGTTTTTT.

This clonotype was counted at least ten times. The CDR3 DNA is TGTGCCAGCAGCTCTAACAAGGAGGGACGAGGACACTACGAGCAGTACTTC. Translation: CASSSNKEGRGHYEQYF. The rearrangement joins TRBV21-1 to TRBJ2-7; the table's TRBD2 call for D was not verified on the DNA. TRBV21-1 is a recognized pseudogene. The CDR3 sequence is 17 residues long.

V gene TRBV4-1 combines with J gene TRBJ2-2, with 10 bases matching TRBD1. This CDR3 has 16 residues. CDR1 MGHRA and CDR2 YSYEKL come from the germline V gene. V lost 2 bases and J lost 5; bases outside the gene matches: 5. The CDR3 loop is CASSQTGTGVTGELFF. CDR3 DNA: TGCGCCAGCAGCCAAACCGGGACAGGGGTTACCGGGGAGCTGTTTTTT.

The genes are TRBV4-1 and TRBJ1-1; D is uncertain. V dropped 4 bases and J dropped 0 bases, with 9 bases sitting between them. Germline lookup yields CDR1 MGHRA and CDR2 YSYEKL. There are 14 residues in the CDR3. The DNA for the CDR3 is TGCGCCAGCAGCCCCGTAAGAGTGAACACTGAAGCTTTCTTT. This codes for CASSPVRVNTEAFF.

The CDR3: CASSSRTKNYEQYF. CDR3 DNA sequence: TGTGCCAGCAGCTCCCGGACCAAAAACTACGAGCAGTACTTC. The rearrangement joins TRBV11-3 to TRBJ2-7; no clear D gene. Trimming cost V 4 bases and J 3 bases, with 13 bases left between them. The germline gives CDR1 SGHNT, CDR2 YENEEA. This CDR3 is built from 14 residues. The variable domain in full, with the rest retrieved from reference TRBV11-3 and TRBJ2-7, is EAGVVQSPRYKIIEKKQPVAFWCNPISGHNTLYWYLQNLGQGPELLIRYENEEAVDDSQLPKDRFSAERLKGVDSTLKIQPAELGDSAVYLCASSSRTKNYEQYFGPGTRLTVT.

This clonotype was detected many times. The genes are TRBV24-1 and TRBJ2-1; TRBD1 matches at 11 bases. CDR1 KGHDR and CDR2 SFDVKD come from the germline V gene. The CDR3 has 17 amino acids. V shed 4 bases and J 5 bases; nucleotides not matched to a gene: 9. This chain's CDR3 is CATSDLYGTGGHNEQFF. The CDR3 bases are TGTGCCACCAGTGACTTATACGGGACAGGGGGACACAATGAGCAGTTCTTC.

This clonotype showed up just a few times. The V call is TRBV7-6, the J call TRBJ2-3, with TRBD2 matching 14 bases. The CDR3 is made up of 16 amino acids. With V trimmed by 5 bases and J by 6 bases, 7 bases remained unmatched. Per the germline V gene, CDR1 is SGHVS and CDR2 is FNYEAQ. The CDR3 bases are TGTGCCAGCAGCCCCGGGACTAGCGGGGGTTACGATACGCAGTATTTT. Its protein is CASSPGTSGGYDTQYF.

This clonotype was counted between two and nine times. V usage is TRBV7-9 and J usage is TRBJ2-7, with 8 positions matching TRBD1. This CDR3 has 17 residues. Per the germline V gene, CDR1 is SEHNR and CDR2 is FQNEAQ (reference sequence). With 1 base clipped from V and 0 bases from J, the junction kept 8 bases outside the gene matches. The CDR3 reads CASSLGSAGQDSYEQYF. The CDR3 DNA reads TGTGCCAGCAGCTTAGGTAGCGCGGGACAGGACTCCTACGAGCAGTACTTC.

The chain uses TRBV24-1 and TRBJ1-5; no clear D gene. V was cut by 3 bases and J by 0 bases, with 5 bases left in between. CDR3 size: 14 residues. CDR1 is KGHDR, CDR2 SFDVKD, per germline. The CDR3 coding sequence is TGTGCCACCAGTGATGGGGATAGCAATCAGCCCCAGCATTTT. It is translated as CATSDGDSNQPQHF.

The table lists this clonotype with a few counts. This rearrangement joins TRBV7-8 to TRBJ2-2; D not resolved. The V end was cut by 1 base, the J end by 4 bases, with 7 bases between. In germline, CDR1 is SGHVS, CDR2 FQNEAQ. This CDR3 region has 14 residues. CDR3 loop: CASSLGAPTGELFF. The CDR3 region has the DNA TGTGCCAGCAGCTTAGGCGCTCCCACCGGGGAGCTGTTTTTT.